The T cell receptor beta chain under discussion was sequenced for a study of blood T cell repertoires in COVID-19. Study-wide background: The cDNA or gDNA used as material had been derived from T cells, B-cell-depleted T cells, or PBMCs.

Per the original data handling: Estimation of nucleated cell counts relied on the amplification of reference gene primers. TCRdb keeps only in-frame clones here, not all; method: immunoSEQ multiplex PCR. The D gene and trimming were derived from the DNA, and the V and J assignments and clone size from that table. The profile shows about 51,000 clones, 86% of them singletons. J gave up 7 bases and V 0 bases, and 6 bases lay outside the gene matches. From germline, CDR1 is SGHKS and CDR2 YYEKEE (reference sequence). CDR3 length: 14 residues. V and J are TRBV5-5 and TRBJ1-2; 7 bases line up with TRBD1. Sequencing input: peripheral blood. The clonotype was recovered from a man of 80 years or more with active COVID-19. The CDR3 loop reads CASSLERGLAGYTF. The CDR3 region has the DNA TGTGCCAGCAGCTTGGAAAGGGGGCTAGCTGGCTACACCTTC. The entire variable domain, with the rest obtained from reference TRBV5-5 and TRBJ1-2, is as follows: DAGVTQSPTHLIKTRGQQVTLRCSPISGHKSVSWYQQVLGQGPQFIFQYYEKEERGRGNFPDRFSARQFPNYSSELNVNALLLGDSALYLCASSLERGLAGYTFGSGTRLTVV.